Each of the 16 T cell receptor beta chains below was sequenced from the same sample in a study of T-cell reconstitution after alpha-beta-depleted transplantation in children. Construction of the TCRbeta library involved unique molecular identifiers. TCRdb analysed the PCR reads with MiXCR anew, one entry per CDR3 protein. The table includes 300,000 or so distinct CDR3 sequences, 20% to 30% detected once. Material: PBMCs, mostly from graft donor cells, obtained 180 days after TCRalphabeta/CD19-depleted stem cell transplant. Receptors were obtained from a male patient younger than 18 who had a stem cell transplant for acute lymphoblastic leukemia, so the T cells may come from the graft donor.

This clonotype occurred a few times. CDR3 nucleotide sequence: TGTGCCATTCACAGGGTCCCCTATGGCTACACCTTC. The encoded protein is CAIHRVPYGYTF. The chain has TRBV28 and TRBJ1-2, with a tentative D call TRBD1 (6 bases). This CDR3 has 12 amino acids. V was shortened by 10 bases and J by 4 bases, with 13 bases between the two germline ends. Per germline, CDR1 MDHEN and CDR2 SYDVKM.

This clonotype was seen a handful of times. The chain is built from TRBV20-1 and TRBJ2-7; 10 nucleotides align to TRBD2. The ends lost 3 bases at V and 2 bases at J; junction bases unmatched: 4. In germline, CDR1 is DFQATT, CDR2 SNEGSKA (reference sequence). This CDR3 is 14 amino acids long. This chain's CDR3 is CSARRLAGAYEQYF. CDR3 in DNA: TGCAGTGCTAGGCGTCTAGCGGGAGCCTACGAGCAGTACTTC.

This clonotype was detected a few times. The rearrangement uses TRBV20-1 and TRBJ2-5; 8 nucleotides agree with TRBD1. The CDR3 loop spans 15 amino acids. CDR1 DFQATT and CDR2 SNEGSKA come from the germline V gene (reference sequence). V lost 3 bases, J lost 5 bases, and 11 bases stayed unmatched. For the CDR3, the DNA is TGCAGTGCTAGTGCCCCGGACAGGGTGGCGGAGACCCAGTACTTC. The encoded protein is CSASAPDRVAETQYF.

The chain is built from TRBV2 and TRBJ2-1, with D perhaps TRBD1 or TRBD2 (5 bases each). CDR1 and CDR2 from the germline V gene are SNHLY and FYNNEI. CDR3 length equals 16 residues. The V end was cut by 7 bases, the J end by 0 bases, with 16 bases between. The CDR3 DNA is TGTGCCAGCACCGAGGGGACCCTGAACTCCTACAATGAGCAGTTCTTC. Translating gives CASTEGTLNSYNEQFF.

The J gene is TRBJ2-2, the V gene TRBV15; a weak D match, TRBD1 (6 bases). Looked up from germline, CDR1 is LNHNV and CDR2 is YYDKDF (reference sequence). The V end lost 9 bases, the J end lost 6 bases, and 17 bases lay between the germline ends. This CDR3 has 14 residues. The CDR3 nucleotides read TGTGCCACTCGTCGGGACGACAGGTCCGGGGAGCTGTTTTTT. Amino acid sequence: CATRRDDRSGELFF.

The rearrangement uses TRBV29-1 and TRBJ1-2; 7 bases agree with TRBD1. V shed 6 bases, J shed 4 bases, and the junction held 11 bases outside the gene matches. CDR1 SQVTM and CDR2 ANQGSEA come from the germline V gene. The CDR3 runs to 14 residues. CDR3 in amino acids: CSVHLQGYGYGYTF. The CDR3 bases are TGCAGCGTCCACCTACAGGGGTACGGCTATGGCTACACCTTC.

This clonotype was detected a few times. The CDR3 DNA follows: TGCGCCAGCAGCTTTAGTCCCGGGACTAGAGATCGGTACTTC. The encoded protein is CASSFSPGTRDRYF. The V call is TRBV5-1, the J call TRBJ2-7; 8 positions match TRBD2. Germline V CDR1 and CDR2: SGHRS, YFSETQ. The CDR3 has 14 residues. The ends lost 2 bases at V and 12 bases at J; junction bases unmatched: 13.

The chain combines TRBV10-2 with TRBJ2-1; no definite D call. The CDR3 sequence is 14 residues long. Germline V gene lookup returns CDR1 WSHSY and CDR2 SAAADI. Trimming shortened V by 7 bases and J by 9 bases, and 19 bases separated the two germline ends. The CDR3 spells CASTEGDWWPEQFF. The DNA of the CDR3 is TGCGCCAGCACCGAAGGAGACTGGTGGCCTGAGCAGTTCTTC.

This clonotype is categorized as medium-sized. DNA of the CDR3: TGTGCCAGCAGCCCTCCCGGACTAGCGGGCTACGAGCAGTACTTC. Protein product: CASSPPGLAGYEQYF. The V call is TRBV7-6, the J call TRBJ2-7, with 11 bases fitting TRBD2. The V and J ends lost 5 bases and 3 bases, in that order; junction bases with no gene match: 6. The CDR3 spans 15 residues. Germline V gene lookup returns CDR1 SGHVS and CDR2 FNYEAQ.

This clonotype showed up just a few times. V usage is TRBV9 and J usage is TRBJ2-1; 8 bases map to TRBD2. The ends lost 2 bases at V and 3 bases at J; junction bases unmatched: 7. Germline loops: CDR1 SGDLS, CDR2 YYNGEE. The CDR3 length is 16 residues. CDR3 in DNA: TGTGCCAGCAGCGTCATCCCGGCGGGAGGCTACAATGAGCAGTTCTTC. This gives the protein CASSVIPAGGYNEQFF.

The chain employs TRBV29-1 and TRBJ2-1, with D perhaps matching TRBD2 (5 bases). The V end lost 6 bases, the J end lost 1 base, and 13 bases lay between the germline ends. Germline V CDR1 and CDR2: SQVTM, ANQGSEA. CDR3 size: 14 residues. For the CDR3, the DNA is TGCAGCGTAGCCGAGAGGGTTTCCTACAATGAGCAGTTCTTC. Its protein is CSVAERVSYNEQFF.

The sample holds one count of this clonotype. The chain recombines TRBV7-9 with TRBJ2-1; TRBD1 might be the D (6 bases). V was clipped by 2 bases and J by 8 bases, with 10 bases between them. This CDR3 has 13 residues. Germline CDR1 reads SEHNR; CDR2 reads FQNEAQ (reference sequence). CDR3 bases: TGTGCCAGCAGCTTACCCTGGGGGCATGAGCAGTTCTTC. Protein sequence: CASSLPWGHEQFF.

V gene TRBV6-2 or TRBV6-3 combines with J gene TRBJ2-7; 13 positions match TRBD2. This CDR3 comprises 14 residues. Germline V gene lookup returns CDR1 MNHEY and CDR2 SVGEGT. V shed 7 bases, J shed 4 bases, and the junction held 4 bases outside the gene matches. The CDR3 sequence is CASTRLAGGYEQYF. In DNA form, the CDR3 reads TGTGCCAGCACTAGACTAGCGGGAGGTTACGAGCAGTACTTC.

This clonotype has just a few counts. The chain joins TRBV20-1 to TRBJ2-7; 11 bases map to TRBD2. Germline V gene lookup returns CDR1 DFQATT and CDR2 SNEGSKA (reference sequence). There are 15 residues in the CDR3. Unmatched junction bases numbered 13, after V lost 5 bases and J lost 7 bases. As DNA, the CDR3 is TGCAGTGCTGAGGGGTTAGCGGGAGGGCCGCGTGAGCAGTACTTC. This gives the protein CSAEGLAGGPREQYF.

The genes are TRBV19 and TRBJ2-1, with 7 bases that match TRBD2. Germline V gene data show CDR1 as LNHDA and CDR2 as SQIVND (reference sequence). V lost 4 bases, J lost 5 bases, and 8 bases stayed unmatched. This CDR3 contains 15 residues. In nucleotides, the CDR3 is TGTGCCAGTAGTACCCGACTAGCTTTAGACAATGAGCAGTTCTTC. It codes for CASSTRLALDNEQFF. The full variable domain, its missing parts supplied by reference TRBV19 and TRBJ2-1, is DGGITQSPKYLFRKEGQNVTLSCEQNLNHDAMYWYRQDPGQGLRLIYYSQIVNDFQKGDIAEGYSVSREKKESFPLTVTSAQKNPTAFYLCASSTRLALDNEQFFGPGTRLTVL.

The chain employs TRBV27 and TRBJ2-3, with D possibly being TRBD2 (5 bases). CDR3 length: 13 residues. Germline V CDR1 and CDR2: MNHEY, SMNVEV (reference sequence). V gave up 6 bases and J gave up 0 bases, with 7 bases separating them. The CDR3 nucleotides read TGTGCCAGCAGAAGCGGAAGCACAGATACGCAGTATTTT. The encoded protein is CASRSGSTDTQYF.